The 18 T cell receptor beta chains in this list originate from one sample, sequenced in a study of blood T cells in healthy people across ages. Using a J-beta primer mix together with a sample-barcoded 5' primer, a second PCR was run for about 6 to 11 cycles. MiXCR, run by TCRdb on the 5' RACE reads, gives a single entry per CDR3 protein. The sample lists about 800,000 distinct CDR3 sequences; about 45% were seen once. The specimen sequenced was blood. These receptors were obtained from a man older than 75 in good health.

There are a few counts of this clonotype. V is TRBV12-3 or TRBV12-4 and J is TRBJ2-1, with 8 bases matching TRBD1. The CDR3 runs 16 residues. Trimming removed 5 bases from V and 9 bases from J; junction bases left unmatched: 15. The CDR3 DNA follows: TGTGCCAGCAGTATAAGGACAGGGACGGGGGAAATTGAGCAGTTCTTC. Protein sequence: CASSIRTGTGEIEQFF.

This chain connects TRBV29-1 to TRBJ1-1; no clear D. Looked up from germline, CDR1 is SQVTM and CDR2 is ANQGSEA. V lost 6 bases to trimming and J lost 3 bases, with 11 bases between them. CDR3 length equals 12 residues. CDR3 in DNA: TGCAGCGTGAAATTTGGGGACACTGAAGCTTTCTTT. It codes for CSVKFGDTEAFF.

This clonotype was seen only a few times. The chain links TRBV5-5 to TRBJ2-2; 11 bases fit TRBD1. With V trimmed by 4 bases and J by 7 bases, 3 bases remained unmatched. The CDR3 has 14 amino acids. Germline values: CDR1 SGHKS, CDR2 YYEKEE (reference sequence). CDR3 DNA: TGTGCCAGCAGCCGGACAGGGGGCGTCGGGGAGCTGTTTTTT. Translation gives CASSRTGGVGELFF.

The chain combines TRBV2 with TRBJ2-3, with 8 bases aligning to TRBD1. V lost 10 bases and J lost 1; bases outside the gene matches: 10. CDR3 length: 15 amino acids. Per the germline V gene, CDR1 is SNHLY and CDR2 is FYNNEI. CDR3 coding DNA: TGTGCCACCAAAAGACAGGGGAGTGGCACAGATACGCAGTATTTT. Translation gives CATKRQGSGTDTQYF. The full variable domain, with the rest looked up from reference TRBV2 and TRBJ2-3, is EPEVTQTPSHQVTQMGQEVILRCVPISNHLYFYWYRQILGQKVEFLVSFYNNEISEKSEIFDDQFSVERPDGSNFTLKIRSTKLEDSAMYFCATKRQGSGTDTQYFGPGTRLTVL.

This clonotype has a handful of counts. The chain joins TRBV28 to TRBJ2-3; D tentatively fits TRBD1 or TRBD2 (5 bases each). Germline-derived CDR1 and CDR2 are MDHEN and SYDVKM. The CDR3 extends over 20 amino acids. Trimming removed 6 bases at V and 6 bases at J, with 34 bases between. Written as DNA, the CDR3 is TGTGCCAGCAGCTCCGGTTTTGTGGGACCGGTCCCAAATTTGTTGGATACGCAGTATTTT. Encoded protein: CASSSGFVGPVPNLLDTQYF.

The rearrangement joins TRBV5-6 to TRBJ2-7, with 7 bases lining up with TRBD2. V trimming: 3 bases; J trimming: 3 bases; junction bases outside the gene matches: 9. The CDR3 runs 15 residues. CDR1 and CDR2 from the germline V gene are SGHDT and YYEEEE. The CDR3 here is CASSCRTSGNYEQYF. The DNA for the CDR3 is TGTGCCAGCAGCTGCCGGACGAGCGGGAACTACGAGCAGTACTTC. The full variable domain, completed using reference TRBV5-6 and TRBJ2-7, is DAGVTQSPTHLIKTRGQQVTLRCSPKSGHDTVSWYQQALGQGPQFIFQYYEEEERQRGNFPDRFSGHQFPNYSSELNVNALLLGDSALYLCASSCRTSGNYEQYFGPGTRLTVT.

This clonotype was picked up a small number of times. V gene TRBV7-2 combines with J gene TRBJ2-7; the D is unclear. The end of the DNA is better explained by TRBJ2-5, so the J call may be wrong. The CDR3 runs 13 residues. The germline CDR1 and CDR2 sequences are SGHTA and FQGNSA. CDR3 loop: CASSLGNGETQYF. CDR3 in DNA: TGTGCCAGCAGCTTAGGCAATGGGGAGACCCAGTACTTC.

The J gene is TRBJ1-5, the V gene TRBV7-2, with no clear D. The CDR3 contains 14 residues. Germline CDR1 SGHTA, CDR2 FQGNSA. Trimming took off 7 bases at V and 0 bases at J, with 10 bases between the two ends. The CDR3 reads CASKAGFSNQPQHF. CDR3 DNA: TGTGCCAGCAAGGCGGGATTTAGCAATCAGCCCCAGCATTTT.

Turning to this clonotype: Just one base apart from a much larger clone, this may be a read error. The rearrangement links TRBV20-1 to TRBJ2-7; 8 nucleotides agree with TRBD2. This CDR3 is 14 amino acids long. Germline V lookup: CDR1 DFQATT, CDR2 SNEGSKA (reference sequence). J lost 3 bases, V lost 3 bases, and 7 bases had no gene match. CDR3 sequence (DNA): TGCAGTGCTAGGGGACTAGTGGGAAACTACGAGCAGTACTTC. Its protein product is CSARGLVGNYEQYF.

V gene TRBV18 combines with J gene TRBJ2-7; 15 bases map to TRBD2. The CDR3 has 14 residues. V was pared by 6 bases and J by 4 bases, with 1 base of the junction left unmatched. Germline assignment: CDR1 KGHSH and CDR2 LQKENI. CDR3 sequence (DNA): TGTGCCAGCTCGGGACTAGCGGGAGGTTACGAGCAGTACTTC. Protein product: CASSGLAGGYEQYF.

The rearrangement links TRBV12-3 or TRBV12-4 to TRBJ2-1; maybe TRBD2 (10 bases). The J call may be wrong; the DNA end is better matched by TRBJ2-7. This CDR3 region has 19 residues. The DNA for the CDR3 is TGTGCCAGCAGGACGACAGGGGGGGAAATGACTAGCGGGTACAATGAGCAGTACTTC. As protein: CASRTTGGEMTSGYNEQYF.

CDR3 nucleotides: TGTGCCAGCAGTACAGGACAAACCGGGGAGCTGTTTTTT. Amino acids: CASSTGQTGELFF. This rearrangement joins TRBV6-6 to TRBJ2-2; TRBD1 is a possible D gene (5 bases). The CDR3 contains 13 residues. Trimming took 5 bases from V and 5 from J, leaving 9 bases between them. Looked up from germline, CDR1 is MNHNY and CDR2 is SVGAGI (reference sequence).

This clonotype came up a few times. CDR3 DNA: TGTGCCAGCAGTCTATTATCTAGCGTCGGTGAGCAGTTCTTC. Translated, it gives CASSLLSSVGEQFF. This chain links TRBV12-3 or TRBV12-4 with TRBJ2-1; tentatively, D is TRBD2 (6 bases). This CDR3 region has 14 residues. The V end was cut by 5 bases, the J end by 9 bases, with 17 bases between.

CDR3 loop: CASSFSGLAYEQYF. The DNA of the CDR3 is TGCGCCAGCAGCTTTAGCGGGTTGGCCTACGAGCAGTACTTC. This chain joins TRBV5-1 and TRBJ2-7; 7 positions agree with TRBD2. Germline V gene data show CDR1 as SGHRS and CDR2 as YFSETQ. The CDR3 covers 14 residues. With 2 bases clipped from V and 2 bases from J, the junction kept 4 bases outside the gene matches. The whole variable domain, filled in from reference TRBV5-1 and TRBJ2-7, reads KAGVTQTPRYLIKTRGQQVTLSCSPISGHRSVSWYQQTPGQGLQFLFEYFSETQRNKGNFPGRFSGRQFSNSRSEMNVSTLELGDSALYLCASSFSGLAYEQYFGPGTRLTVT.

This clonotype was seen ten or more times. The V and J genes are TRBV5-1 and TRBJ2-5; D unclear. Germline CDR1 is SGHRS and CDR2 is YFSETQ. Trimming took 4 bases from V and 5 from J, leaving 15 bases between them. The CDR3 spans 14 residues. The CDR3 here is CASSEYSLGETQYF. The CDR3 DNA reads as TGCGCCAGCAGCGAGTACTCCCTAGGGGAGACCCAGTACTTC.

V gene TRBV4-1 combines with J gene TRBJ1-1, with D hard to call. Germline CDR1 reads MGHRA; CDR2 reads YSYEKL. The CDR3 has 13 amino acids. The germline V and J ends were trimmed by 0 bases and 3 bases, with 5 bases remaining between them. The CDR3 DNA follows: TGCGCCAGCAGCCAAGACTACGACACTGAAGCTTTCTTT. Encoded protein: CASSQDYDTEAFF.

This clonotype appeared once. The V call is TRBV7-8, the J call TRBJ2-1; TRBD2 aligns across 8 bases. V gave up 1 base and J gave up 13 bases; unmatched junction bases: 21. This CDR3 has 18 residues. Per the germline V gene, CDR1 is SGHVS and CDR2 is FQNEAQ. The CDR3: CASSLEIGLAGFQETQFF. CDR3 coding DNA: TGTGCCAGCAGCTTAGAGATTGGCCTAGCGGGCTTCCAAGAGACCCAGTTCTTC.

The chain employs TRBV20-1 and TRBJ2-7; TRBD2 matches 9 bases. Unmatched junction bases numbered 9, after V lost 4 bases and J lost 5 bases. Germline lookup yields CDR1 DFQATT and CDR2 SNEGSKA (reference sequence). This CDR3 region has 14 residues. The CDR3 here is CSATGQREVNEQYF. DNA of the CDR3: TGCAGTGCTACCGGCCAGCGGGAGGTCAACGAGCAGTACTTC.